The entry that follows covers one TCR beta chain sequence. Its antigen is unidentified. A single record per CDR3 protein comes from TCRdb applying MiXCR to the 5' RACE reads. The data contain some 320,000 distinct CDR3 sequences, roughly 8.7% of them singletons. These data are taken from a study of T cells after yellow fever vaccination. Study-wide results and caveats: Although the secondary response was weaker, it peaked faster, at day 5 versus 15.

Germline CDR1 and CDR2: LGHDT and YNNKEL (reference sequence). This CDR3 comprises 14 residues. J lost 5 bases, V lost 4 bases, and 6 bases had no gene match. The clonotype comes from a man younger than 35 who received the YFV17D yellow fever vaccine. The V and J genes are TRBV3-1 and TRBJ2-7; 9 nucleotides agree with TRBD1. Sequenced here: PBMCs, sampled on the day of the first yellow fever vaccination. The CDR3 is CASSPGTGSNEQYF. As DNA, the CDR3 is TGTGCCAGCAGCCCCGGGACAGGGAGCAACGAGCAGTACTTC.